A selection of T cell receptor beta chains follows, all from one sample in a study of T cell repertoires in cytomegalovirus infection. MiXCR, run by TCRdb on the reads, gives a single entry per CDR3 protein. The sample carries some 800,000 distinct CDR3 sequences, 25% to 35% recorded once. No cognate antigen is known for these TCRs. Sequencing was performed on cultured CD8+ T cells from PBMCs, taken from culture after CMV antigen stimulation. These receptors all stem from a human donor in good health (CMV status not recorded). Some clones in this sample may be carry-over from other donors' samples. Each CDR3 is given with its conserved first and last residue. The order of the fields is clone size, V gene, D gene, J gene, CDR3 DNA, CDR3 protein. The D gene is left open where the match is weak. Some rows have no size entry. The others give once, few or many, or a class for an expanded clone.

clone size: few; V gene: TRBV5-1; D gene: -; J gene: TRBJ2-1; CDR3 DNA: TGCGCCAGCAGCTTGGCCCGGGACTCGAGCTCCTACAATGAGCAGTTCTTC; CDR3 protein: CASSLARDSSSYNEQFF
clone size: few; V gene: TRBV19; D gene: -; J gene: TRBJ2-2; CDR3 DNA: TGTGCCAGTAGTTCTCTTATCGATCCCCCCACCGGGGAGCTGTTTTTT; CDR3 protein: CASSSLIDPPTGELFF
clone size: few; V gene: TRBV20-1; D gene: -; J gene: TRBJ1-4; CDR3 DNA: TGCAGTGCTAGAGTCCACAGGGACTATAATGAAAAACTGTTTTTT; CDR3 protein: CSARVHRDYNEKLFF
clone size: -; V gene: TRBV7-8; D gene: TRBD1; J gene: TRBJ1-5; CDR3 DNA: TGTGCCAGCAGCTCCGGACAGGGATTGATCGATCAGCCCCAGCATTTT; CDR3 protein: CASSSGQGLIDQPQHF
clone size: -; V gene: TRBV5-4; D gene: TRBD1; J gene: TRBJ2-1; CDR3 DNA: TGTGCCAGCAGCTGGGGGACAGGGTTTTACTACAATGAGCAGTTCTTC; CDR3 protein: CASSWGTGFYYNEQFF
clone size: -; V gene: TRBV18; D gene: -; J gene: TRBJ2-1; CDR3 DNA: TGTGCCAGCTCGGCGAAGCGGTCGAAGGCAAATGAGCAGTTCTTC; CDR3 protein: CASSAKRSKANEQFF
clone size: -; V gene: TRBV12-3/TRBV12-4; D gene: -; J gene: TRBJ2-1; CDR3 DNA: TGTGCCAGCAGTTCCCTCGGAGGGGCCATATACAATGAGCAGTTCTTC; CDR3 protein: CASSSLGGAIYNEQFF
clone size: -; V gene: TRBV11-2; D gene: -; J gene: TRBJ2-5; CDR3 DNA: TGTGCCAGCAGTACCCCTGGTCCCTTAGAGACCCAGTACTTC; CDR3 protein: CASSTPGPLETQYF
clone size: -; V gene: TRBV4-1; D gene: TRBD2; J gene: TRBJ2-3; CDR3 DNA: TGCGCCAGCAGCCAAGATAGCGGGGGAAGTACAGATACGCAGTATTTT; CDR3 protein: CASSQDSGGSTDTQYF
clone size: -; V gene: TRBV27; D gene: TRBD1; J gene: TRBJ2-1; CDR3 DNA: TGTGCCAGCAGTTTATGGGACAGGGGGCTCGGTGAGCAGTTCTTC; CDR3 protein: CASSLWDRGLGEQFF
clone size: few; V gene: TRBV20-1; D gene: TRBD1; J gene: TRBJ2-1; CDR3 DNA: TGCAGTGCTAGGCGGACAGGGAAAGGCTCCTACAATGAGCAGTTCTTC; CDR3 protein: CSARRTGKGSYNEQFF
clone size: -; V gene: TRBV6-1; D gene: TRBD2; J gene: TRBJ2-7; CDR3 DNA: TGTGCCAGCAGTGAATATGGGGGGGATTACGAGCAGTACTTC; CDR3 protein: CASSEYGGDYEQYF
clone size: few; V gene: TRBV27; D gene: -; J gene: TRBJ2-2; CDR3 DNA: TGTGCTAGCAGCCTGCGGGGCAGAGGGACCGGGGAGCTGTTTTTT; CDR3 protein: CASSLRGRGTGELFF
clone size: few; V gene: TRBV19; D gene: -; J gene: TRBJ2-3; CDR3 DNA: TGTGCCAGTAGTATAGTCAAGAAAATACGAGGAGATACGCAGTATTTT; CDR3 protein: CASSIVKKIRGDTQYF
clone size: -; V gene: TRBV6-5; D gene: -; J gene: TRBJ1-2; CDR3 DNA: TGTGCCAGCAGTTACTCGATCGGCGTTCCCCCGACGAGGAACTATGGCTACACCTTC; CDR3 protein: CASSYSIGVPPTRNYGYTF
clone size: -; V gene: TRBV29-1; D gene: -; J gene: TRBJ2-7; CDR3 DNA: TGCAGCGTTGAGGAGACGACGGCTACCTACGAGCAGTACTTC; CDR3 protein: CSVEETTATYEQYF
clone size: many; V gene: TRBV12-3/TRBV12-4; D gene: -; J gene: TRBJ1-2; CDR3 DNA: TGTGCCAGCAGTTTGGTAGATGGCTACACCTTC; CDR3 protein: CASSLVDGYTF
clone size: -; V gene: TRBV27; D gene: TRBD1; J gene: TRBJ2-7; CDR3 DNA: TGTGCCAGCAGTTACACAGGGGGAAACTACGAGCAGTACTTC; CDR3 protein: CASSYTGGNYEQYF
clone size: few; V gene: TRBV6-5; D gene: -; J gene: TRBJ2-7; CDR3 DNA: TGTGCCAGCAGTTACTCAAGGACAGCCTCCTACGAGCAGTACTTC; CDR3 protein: CASSYSRTASYEQYF
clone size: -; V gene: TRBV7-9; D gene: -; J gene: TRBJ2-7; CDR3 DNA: TGTGCCAGCAGCTCAGAATGGGAGCAGTACTTC; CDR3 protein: CASSSEWEQYF
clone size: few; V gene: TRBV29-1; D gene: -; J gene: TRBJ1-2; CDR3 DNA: TGCAGCGTCATTAATCCGGGGGCTCACGGCTACACCTTC; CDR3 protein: CSVINPGAHGYTF
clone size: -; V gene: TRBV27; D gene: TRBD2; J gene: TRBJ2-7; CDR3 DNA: TGTGCCAGCAGTTTATCCGGGACTAGCGGGACCTACGAGCAGTACTTC; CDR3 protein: CASSLSGTSGTYEQYF
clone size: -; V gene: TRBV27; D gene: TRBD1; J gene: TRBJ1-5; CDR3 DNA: TGTGCCAGCAGTTTAATAGGGGGCGGCAATCAGCCCCAGCATTTT; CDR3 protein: CASSLIGGGNQPQHF
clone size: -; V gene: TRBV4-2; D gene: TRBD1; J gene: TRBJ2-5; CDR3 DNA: TGTGCCAGCAGCCCCCGGGACAGGGGGATGGATGAGACCCAGTACTTC; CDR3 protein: CASSPRDRGMDETQYF
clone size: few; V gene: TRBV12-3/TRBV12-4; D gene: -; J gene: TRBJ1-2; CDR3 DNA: TGTGCCAGCAGAGACCAGACAGGCTTCTATGGCTACACCTTC; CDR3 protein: CASRDQTGFYGYTF
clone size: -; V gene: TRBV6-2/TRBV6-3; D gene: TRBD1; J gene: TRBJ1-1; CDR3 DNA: TGTGCCAGCAACCAGGACAGGGCTTATATGAACACTGAAGCTTTCTTT; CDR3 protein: CASNQDRAYMNTEAFF
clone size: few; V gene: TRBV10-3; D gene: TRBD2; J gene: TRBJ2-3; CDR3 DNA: TGTGCCATCAGCGCGGAGCGGGGGGGCACAGATACGCAGTATTTT; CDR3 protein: CAISAERGGTDTQYF
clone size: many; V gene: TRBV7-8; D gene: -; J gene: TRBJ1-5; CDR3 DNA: TGTGCCAGCAGCTCGGCTCGACATCGGCTCTTCAGCAATCAGCCCCAGCATTTT; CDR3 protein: CASSSARHRLFSNQPQHF
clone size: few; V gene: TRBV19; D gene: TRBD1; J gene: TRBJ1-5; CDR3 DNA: TGTGCCAGTAGTCCAGGGGACAGGGATCAGCCCCAGCATTTT; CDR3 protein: CASSPGDRDQPQHF
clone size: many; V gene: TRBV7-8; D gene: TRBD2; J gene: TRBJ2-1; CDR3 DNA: TGTGCCAGCAGCTTACCAAGACTAGCGGGGGGGCTCTCCGGTGAGCAGTTCTTC; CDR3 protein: CASSLPRLAGGLSGEQFF
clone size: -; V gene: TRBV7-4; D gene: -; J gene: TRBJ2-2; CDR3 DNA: TGTGCCAGCAGCCCAGATCCGGTGAACACCGGGGAGCTGTTTTTT; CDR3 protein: CASSPDPVNTGELFF
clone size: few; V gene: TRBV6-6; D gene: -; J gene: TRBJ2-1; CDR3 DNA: TGTGCCAGCAGCCACGCCGAGGGGGGGGCTTCTTACAATGAGCAGTTCTTC; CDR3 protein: CASSHAEGGASYNEQFF
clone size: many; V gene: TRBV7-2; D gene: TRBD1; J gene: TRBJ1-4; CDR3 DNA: TGTGCCAGCAGCACGAAGGACAGGGGGCAAACTAATGAAAAACTGTTTTTT; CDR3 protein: CASSTKDRGQTNEKLFF
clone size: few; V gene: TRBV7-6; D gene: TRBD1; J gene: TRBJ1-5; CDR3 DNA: TGTGCCAGCAGCTCCGGGACAGGGAATGGGCCCCAGCATTTT; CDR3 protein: CASSSGTGNGPQHF
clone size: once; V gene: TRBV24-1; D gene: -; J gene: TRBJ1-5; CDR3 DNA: TGTGCCACCAGTGTGGGAGGGGACCAGCCCCAGCATTTT; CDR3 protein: CATSVGGDQPQHF